This T cell receptor beta chain was captured by sequencing in a study of OX40 agonist ivuxolimab in advanced cancers. The data were produced by immunoSEQ multiplex PCR, yet TCRdb's version contains in-frame clones alone and is incomplete. The repertoire holds some 48,000 clones, with 79% as singletons. This CDR3 is 15 amino acids long. Germline V gene data show CDR1 as SNHLY and CDR2 as FYNNEI. The junction had 6 bases not matched to a gene; V was cut back by 6 bases and J by 5 bases. The sample consisted of CD4+ or CD8+ T cells sorted from blood, taken in a trial of the OX40 agonist ivuxolimab. The sequence was obtained from an adult with an advanced solid tumor such as melanoma, head and neck, liver or kidney cancer. The V call is TRBV2, the J call TRBJ2-5, with 13 nucleotides matching TRBD2. The DNA for the CDR3 is TGTGCCAGCAGCCAACTAGCGGGAGGGCGGGAGACCCAGTACTTC. It translates to CASSQLAGGRETQYF.